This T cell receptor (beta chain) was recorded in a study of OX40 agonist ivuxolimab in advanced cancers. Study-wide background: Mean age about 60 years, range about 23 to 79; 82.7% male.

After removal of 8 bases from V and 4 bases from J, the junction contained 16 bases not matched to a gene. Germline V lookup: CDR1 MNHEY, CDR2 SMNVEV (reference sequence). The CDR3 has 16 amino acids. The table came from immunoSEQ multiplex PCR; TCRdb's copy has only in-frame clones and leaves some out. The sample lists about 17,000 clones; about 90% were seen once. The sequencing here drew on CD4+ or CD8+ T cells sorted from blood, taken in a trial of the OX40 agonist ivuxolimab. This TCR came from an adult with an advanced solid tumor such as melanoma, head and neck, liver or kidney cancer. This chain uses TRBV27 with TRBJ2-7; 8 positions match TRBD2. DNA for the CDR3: TGTGCCAGCCGAGTAGCGGGGCCTTCTCAAATTTACGAGCAGTACTTC. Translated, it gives CASRVAGPSQIYEQYF.